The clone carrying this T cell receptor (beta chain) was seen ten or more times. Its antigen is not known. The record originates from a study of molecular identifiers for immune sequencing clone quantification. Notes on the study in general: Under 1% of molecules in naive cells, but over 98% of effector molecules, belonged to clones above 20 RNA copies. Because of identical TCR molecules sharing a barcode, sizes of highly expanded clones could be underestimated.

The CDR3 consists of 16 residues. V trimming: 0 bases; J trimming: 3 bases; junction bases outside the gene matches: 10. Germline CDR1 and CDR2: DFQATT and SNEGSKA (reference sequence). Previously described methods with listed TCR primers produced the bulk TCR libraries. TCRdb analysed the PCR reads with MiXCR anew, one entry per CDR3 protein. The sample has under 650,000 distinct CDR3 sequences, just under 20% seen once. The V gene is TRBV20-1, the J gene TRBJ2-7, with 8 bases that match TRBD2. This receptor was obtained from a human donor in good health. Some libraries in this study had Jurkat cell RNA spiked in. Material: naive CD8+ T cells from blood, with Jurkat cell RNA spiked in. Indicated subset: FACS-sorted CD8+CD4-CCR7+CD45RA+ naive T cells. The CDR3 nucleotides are TGCAGTGCTAGAGAAAGGGCTAGCGGGTATTTCTACGAGCAGTACTTC. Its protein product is CSARERASGYFYEQYF.